This T cell receptor (beta chain) was sequenced in a study of T cell responses to AZD1222 COVID-19 vaccine. The germline CDR1 and CDR2 sequences are MNHEY and SVGAGI. V was shortened by 10 bases and J by 5 bases, with 18 bases between the two germline ends. This CDR3 is 14 amino acids long. Only in-frame clones appear in the TCRdb table, and some are missing; sequencing was by immunoSEQ multiplex PCR. Among some 89,000 clones listed, more than 75% were seen once. The source of this sequence is an adult in good health. The sequences come from peripheral blood, collected on day 0 of MenACWY control vaccination. V is TRBV6-5 and J is TRBJ1-5, with D possibly TRBD1 on 5 matching bases. The chain's CDR3 is CATRFGRGDQPQHF. CDR3 coding DNA: TGTGCCACCCGCTTCGGGAGGGGTGATCAGCCCCAGCATTTT.